This T cell receptor beta chain was profiled in a study of blood T cell repertoires in COVID-19. This clone was counted once. Measured with immunoSEQ multiplex PCR; TCRdb has only the in-frame clones, and not every one. The sample carries some 110,000 clones, around 74% recorded once. The CDR3 covers 14 residues. Germline-derived CDR1 and CDR2 are MDHEN and SYDVKM. Germline trimming cut 3 bases from V and 1 base from J; bases unmatched to any gene: 0. The sequencing input was peripheral blood. J is TRBJ2-4 and V is TRBV28, with 7 bases identical to TRBD1. This clonotype was obtained from a woman in her sixties or seventies with acute or convalescent COVID-19. In DNA, the CDR3 is TGTGCCAGCAGTTTGACAGGGGCCAAAAACATTCAGTACTTC. This gives the protein CASSLTGAKNIQYF.